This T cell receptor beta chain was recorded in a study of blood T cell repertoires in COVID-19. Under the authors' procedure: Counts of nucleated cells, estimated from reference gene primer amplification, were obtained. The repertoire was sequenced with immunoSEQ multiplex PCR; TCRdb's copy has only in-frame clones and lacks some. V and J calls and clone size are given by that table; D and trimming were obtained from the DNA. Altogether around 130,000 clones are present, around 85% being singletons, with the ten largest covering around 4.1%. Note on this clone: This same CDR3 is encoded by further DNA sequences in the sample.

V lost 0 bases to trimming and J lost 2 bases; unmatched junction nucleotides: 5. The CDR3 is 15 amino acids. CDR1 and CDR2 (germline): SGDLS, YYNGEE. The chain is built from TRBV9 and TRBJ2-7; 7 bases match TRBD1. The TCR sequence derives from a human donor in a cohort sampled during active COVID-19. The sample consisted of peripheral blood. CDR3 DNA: TGTGCCAGCAGCGTAGAAGGGCAGGGGGCCTACGAGCAGTACTTC. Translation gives CASSVEGQGAYEQYF.